Following are 12 T cell receptor beta chains from one sample sequenced in a study of shared clonotypes between healthy human individuals. Profiled with immunoSEQ multiplex PCR; TCRdb holds only in-frame clones, not every one. The sample carries 950,000 to 1,300,000 clones, under 80% recorded once. The sample was memory CD4+ T cells sorted from blood. Described subset: CD45RA-negative fraction. The receptor source for this set is a man younger than 30 in good health.

The DNA for the CDR3 is TGTGCCAGTGGGGGACAGGCTAACTCTGGAAACACCATATATTTT. Its protein is CASGGQANSGNTIYF. The genes are TRBV19 and TRBJ1-3; 8 bases fit TRBD1. The CDR3 has 15 residues. CDR1 and CDR2 from the germline V gene are LNHDA and SQIVND (reference sequence). V shed 8 bases, J shed 0 bases, and the junction held 6 bases outside the gene matches.

The gene calls are TRBV4-3 and TRBJ1-1, with D uncertain. The CDR3 is 13 amino acids. Germline values: CDR1 LGHNA, CDR2 YSLEER. V was clipped by 4 bases and J by 0 bases, with 6 bases between them. Here the CDR3 reads CASSRMLNTEAFF. In nucleotides, the CDR3 is TGCGCCAGCAGCCGGATGTTGAACACTGAAGCTTTCTTT.

The chain employs TRBV9 and TRBJ2-2; TRBD2 matches at 7 bases. The germline CDR1 and CDR2 sequences are SGDLS and YYNGEE. This CDR3 contains 13 residues. The CDR3 sequence: CATARGDTGELFF. As DNA, the CDR3 is TGTGCAACAGCACGGGGGGACACCGGGGAGCTGTTTTTT.

This clone was seen a single time. This chain uses TRBV19 with TRBJ2-5, with 7 bases that match TRBD2. Trimming at V came to 4 bases and at J to 5 bases, leaving 4 bases not matched to a gene. The CDR3 covers 13 residues. Germline assignment: CDR1 LNHDA and CDR2 SQIVND (reference sequence). The CDR3 nucleotides are TGTGCCAGTAGTACCAGCGGGAAGGAGACCCAGTACTTC. Translation: CASSTSGKETQYF.

Regarding this clone: A far more abundant clone sits one base away, making this likely a read error. At the DNA level, this CDR3 is encoded by other sequences in the same sample as well. CDR3 in DNA: TGTGCCAGCAGCTTTTGGGGGGGCCGTTGGAACGAGCAGTACTTC. This codes for CASSFWGGRWNEQYF. The chain combines TRBV7-6 with TRBJ2-7, with TRBD2 as a possible D gene (7 bases). CDR3 length: 15 residues. Trimming pared 3 bases from V and 5 bases from J, leaving 17 bases between. Germline V gives CDR1 SGHVS, CDR2 FNYEAQ.

V usage is TRBV19 and J usage is TRBJ2-4; D could derive from TRBD1 or TRBD2 (5 bases each). CDR3 length equals 13 residues. Germline V lookup: CDR1 LNHDA, CDR2 SQIVND (reference sequence). The V gene lost 3 bases and the J gene lost 5 bases, with 8 bases spanning the gap. CDR3 residues: CASSMGVENIQYF. The DNA for the CDR3 is TGTGCCAGTAGTATGGGGGTAGAAAACATTCAGTACTTC. Based on the CDR3 plus reference TRBV19 and TRBJ2-4, the full variable domain is DGGITQSPKYLFRKEGQNVTLSCEQNLNHDAMYWYRQDPGQGLRLIYYSQIVNDFQKGDIAEGYSVSREKKESFPLTVTSAQKNPTAFYLCASSMGVENIQYFGAGTRLSVL.

This chain links TRBV18 with TRBJ2-5; weak D call: TRBD1 (6 bases). V was trimmed by 8 bases and J by 2 bases, leaving 12 bases between them. This CDR3 spans 13 amino acids. Germline values: CDR1 KGHSH, CDR2 LQKENI. The CDR3 DNA follows: TGTGCCAGCAACGGACAGACACAAGAGACCCAGTACTTC. Its translation is CASNGQTQETQYF.

Points on this clone: Additional DNA sequences in this sample encode the identical CDR3. This chain links TRBV5-4 with TRBJ2-7; unclear D gene. From germline, CDR1 is SGHNT and CDR2 YYREEE (reference sequence). Trimming removed 0 bases at V and 0 bases at J, with 10 bases between. This CDR3 has 15 amino acids. The DNA for the CDR3 is TGTGCCAGCAGCTTGGATCCAGGCAACTCCTACGAGCAGTACTTC. Translation gives CASSLDPGNSYEQYF.

V is TRBV28 and J is TRBJ1-2, with 9 bases aligning to TRBD1. This CDR3 contains 16 residues. Germline V gene data show CDR1 as MDHEN and CDR2 as SYDVKM. V was clipped by 3 bases and J by 8 bases; unmatched bases: 13. The CDR3: CASSLRGVGQGGGYTF. In DNA, the CDR3 is TGTGCCAGCAGTTTGAGGGGGGTGGGACAGGGCGGAGGCTACACCTTC.

This chain joins TRBV6-6 and TRBJ2-3; no reliable D call. CDR3 size: 14 residues. Trimming took 7 bases from V and 7 from J, leaving 18 bases between them. Per germline, CDR1 MNHNY and CDR2 SVGAGI (reference sequence). Here the CDR3 reads CASTQPGSGYTQYF. The CDR3, as DNA: TGTGCCAGCACCCAACCCGGGTCAGGCTATACGCAGTATTTT.

CDR3 sequence: CASSTVNTEAFF. CDR3 nucleotide sequence: TGTGCCAGCAGTACAGTTAACACTGAAGCTTTCTTT. The chain has TRBV6-6 and TRBJ1-1; D uncertain. CDR1 is MNHNY and CDR2 is SVGAGI in the germline V gene (reference sequence). Trimming shortened V by 5 bases and J by 2 bases, and 6 bases separated the two germline ends. This CDR3 spans 12 amino acids.

The chain is built from TRBV4-2 and TRBJ1-4, with D possibly being TRBD1 (5 bases). Looked up from germline, CDR1 is LGHNA and CDR2 is YNFKEQ. This CDR3 is built from 16 residues. V lost 0 bases and J lost 0, with 8 bases in between. In DNA form, the CDR3 reads TGTGCCAGCAGCCAAGACCGGACAACAACTAATGAAAAACTGTTTTTT. The encoded protein is CASSQDRTTTNEKLFF.